This T cell receptor (beta chain) was recorded in a study of CD8+ T cells in alopecia areata. The CDR3 consists of 15 residues. Germline V CDR1 and CDR2: KGHSH, LQKENI. V lost 0 bases and J 1 base, leaving 9 bases between the germline ends. Extraction and reverse transcription of RNA yielded cDNA as the sequencing template. TCRdb's copy holds only in-frame clones and misses some; the assay was immunoSEQ multiplex PCR. This table has about 150,000 clones, approximately 50% appearing once. The rearrangement joins TRBV18 to TRBJ1-1; no definite D call. The sequenced sample consisted of CD4+ T cells sorted from blood. The receptor was isolated from a human donor with alopecia areata. The CDR3 DNA sequence: TGTGCCAGCTCACCACCGTATGGGCGGAACACTGAAGCTTTCTTT. It translates to CASSPPYGRNTEAFF.